This is a list of T cell receptor beta chains from one sample in a study of breast tumors, draining lymph nodes, adjacent tissues. TCRdb used MiXCR to reprocess the multiplex PCR reads, holding one entry per CDR3 protein. Here the sample spans around 130,000 distinct CDR3 sequences, about 20% being singletons. The specimen sequenced was axillary lymph node tissue. The receptors were sampled from a female donor with breast cancer. Some clones in this sample may be carry-over from other donors' samples. Each CDR3 is given with its conserved first and last residue. The D gene is left open where the match is weak. Clone size is shown for a subset of rows, as once, few, many or a class of expanded clone.

TRBJ2-2,few,TRBV3-1,.,CASSQVASGAAGELFF,TGTGCCAGCAGCCAAGTCGCCTCGGGGGCAGCCGGGGAGCTGTTTTTT
TRBJ1-2,many,TRBV6-1,.,CASNMMGRTNYGYTF,TGTGCCAGCAATATGATGGGACGGACTAACTATGGCTACACCTTC
TRBJ2-5,few,TRBV6-5,.,CASSYSSGETQYF,TGTGCCAGCAGTTACTCTAGCGGAGAGACCCAGTACTTC
TRBJ2-3,many,TRBV29-1,TRBD2,CSVVRLAGVTDTQYF,TGCAGCGTTGTACGGCTAGCGGGGGTAACAGATACGCAGTATTTT
TRBJ2-5,many,TRBV6-4,.,CASSDSMLGLWLETQYF,TGTGCCAGCAGTGACTCGATGCTAGGACTATGGCTGGAGACCCAGTACTTC
TRBJ1-2,many,TRBV5-5,TRBD1,CASSREQGLYGYTF,TGTGCCAGCAGCCGCGAACAGGGGCTCTATGGCTACACCTTC
TRBJ1-2,many,TRBV12-3/TRBV12-4,.,CASSTIPGDGYTF,TGTGCCAGCAGCACAATCCCAGGTGATGGCTACACCTTC
TRBJ2-3,.,TRBV6-2/TRBV6-3,.,CASSYSGSGSDTQYF,TGTGCCAGCAGTTACTCCGGGAGTGGGTCAGATACGCAGTATTTT
TRBJ1-4,many,TRBV2,TRBD1,CASSEADRGDNEKLFF,TGTGCCAGCAGCGAAGCCGACAGGGGGGATAATGAAAAACTGTTTTTT
TRBJ2-1,many,TRBV12-3/TRBV12-4,.,CASSPRRGGFNEQFF,TGTGCCAGCAGTCCAAGAAGGGGGGGGTTTAATGAGCAGTTCTTC
TRBJ2-3,few,TRBV19,.,CASSMVIGADTQYF,TGTGCCAGTAGTATGGTTATTGGGGCAGATACGCAGTATTTT
TRBJ2-1,.,TRBV29-1,.,CSARTDGGSYEQFF,TGCAGCGCAAGGACAGACGGGGGCTCCTACGAGCAGTTCTTC
TRBJ2-3,.,TRBV5-1,TRBD1,CASSMETGGGTDTQYF,TGCGCCAGCAGCATGGAGACAGGGGGCGGAACAGATACGCAGTATTTT
TRBJ1-6,many,TRBV7-2,.,CASSTRESSYNSPLHF,TGTGCCAGCAGCACCAGGGAGAGCTCCTATAATTCACCCCTCCACTTT
TRBJ2-3,many,TRBV4-1,.,CASNGATDTQYF,TGCGCCAGCAATGGGGCTACAGATACGCAGTATTTT
TRBJ2-2,many,TRBV7-8,.,CASSQGGPSGELFF,TGTGCCAGCAGCCAGGGGGGGCCGAGCGGGGAGCTGTTTTTT
TRBJ2-7,many,TRBV11-2,TRBD2,CASSLEPSGRSEQYF,TGTGCCAGCAGCTTAGAACCTAGCGGGAGATCCGAGCAGTACTTC
TRBJ1-2,many,TRBV2,.,CASSGPGQFSKGGYTF,TGTGCCAGCAGTGGACCCGGACAGTTCAGCAAAGGAGGCTACACCTTC